This T cell receptor (beta chain) was profiled in a study of T cell changes during pregnancy in multiple sclerosis. Data came from immunoSEQ multiplex PCR; TCRdb stores just in-frame clones and leaves some out. The table lists over 30,000 clones, around 93% of them singletons. Germline-derived CDR1 and CDR2 are SEHNR and FQNEAQ (reference sequence). The CDR3 has 16 residues. The ends were cut back, 7 bases at V and 6 bases at J, with 19 bases in the middle. The starting material was CD4+ T cells from peripheral blood mononuclear cells, obtained after pregnancy. The V gene is TRBV7-9, the J gene TRBJ1-6, with D possibly matching TRBD1 (6 bases). This receptor was identified in a female donor with multiple sclerosis, enrolled in a pregnancy study. The CDR3 loop is CASTTGFIGGNSPLHF. The CDR3 DNA sequence: TGTGCCAGCACCACGGGCTTTATAGGGGGTAATTCACCCCTCCACTTT.